The 22 T cell receptor beta chains listed next were all sequenced from one sample in a study of blood T cell repertoires in COVID-19. Sequenced by immunoSEQ multiplex PCR; TCRdb stores in-frame clones only, minus some. The sample consists of about 50,000 clones, about 88% of them appearing once. Sequenced input: peripheral blood. All receptors come from a man aged 35 to 55 with active COVID-19.

V is TRBV6-5 and J is TRBJ1-6; 9 bases map to TRBD1. The V gene's germline CDR1 is MNHEY and CDR2 SVGAGI. The CDR3 totals 14 residues. Germline trimming cut 7 bases from V and 10 bases from J; bases unmatched to any gene: 8. The CDR3 nucleotides are TGTGCCAGCAAGGGGGGACAGGGCCACTCACCCCTCCACTTT. Protein product: CASKGGQGHSPLHF.

This chain links TRBV4-1 with TRBJ2-3, with D hard to call. Germline assignment: CDR1 MGHRA and CDR2 YSYEKL. V was pared by 10 bases and J by 3 bases, with 11 bases between. This CDR3 region has 12 residues. The CDR3, as DNA: TGCGCCACCGGAGTCGGGACAGATACGCAGTATTTT. Encoded protein: CATGVGTDTQYF.

The chain recombines TRBV10-3 with TRBJ2-7, with TRBD1 matching 11 bases. This CDR3 comprises 14 residues. CDR1 and CDR2 (germline): ENHRY, SYGVKD. V gave up 9 bases and J gave up 2 bases; unmatched junction bases: 6. CDR3 region: CAITGDRGTYEQYF. The CDR3 DNA reads as TGTGCCATAACGGGGGACAGGGGGACCTACGAGCAGTACTTC.

The chain is built from TRBV7-6 and TRBJ2-1; 11 bases fit TRBD2. The V segment lost 1 base and the J segment 9 bases; nucleotides outside the gene matches: 5. This CDR3 has 15 amino acids. Germline V CDR1 and CDR2: SGHVS, FNYEAQ. This chain's CDR3 is CASSLEVTSGSEQFF. CDR3 nucleotide sequence: TGTGCCAGCAGCTTAGAAGTAACTAGCGGGAGTGAGCAGTTCTTC.

V and J are TRBV5-4 and TRBJ1-4; TRBD1 matches 9 bases. V lost 4 bases and J lost 6; bases outside the gene matches: 7. There are 15 residues in the CDR3. The germline V gene has CDR1 SGHNT and CDR2 YYREEE (reference sequence). The CDR3 is CASSHSGQGYEKLFF. CDR3 nucleotides: TGTGCCAGCAGCCACTCGGGACAGGGTTATGAAAAACTGTTTTTT. The whole variable domain, remainder taken from reference TRBV5-4 and TRBJ1-4, is ETGVTQSPTHLIKTRGQQVTLRCSSQSGHNTVSWYQQALGQGPQFIFQYYREEENGRGNFPPRFSGLQFPNYSSELNVNALELDDSALYLCASSHSGQGYEKLFFGSGTQLSVL.

The chain couples TRBV28 to TRBJ2-7; perhaps TRBD1 as D (8 bases). The length of the CDR3 is 14 residues. Trimming pared 5 bases from V and 5 bases from J, leaving 16 bases between. Germline-derived CDR1 and CDR2 are MDHEN and SYDVKM. CDR3 nucleotides: TGTGCCAGCAGTGGGAGGGACAGGCGGCACGAGCAGTACTTC. Residues: CASSGRDRRHEQYF.

The CDR3 spells CASSIEVAGYSGNTIYF. In DNA, the CDR3 is TGTGCCAGTAGTATTGAGGTGGCCGGATACTCTGGAAACACCATATATTTT. The rearrangement joins TRBV19 to TRBJ1-3, with D unresolved. V shed 3 bases and J shed 0 bases, with 15 bases lying between them. Germline CDR1 reads LNHDA; CDR2 reads SQIVND (reference sequence). This CDR3 is built from 17 residues.

The rearrangement joins TRBV19 to TRBJ2-7; perhaps TRBD1 as D (5 bases). Trimming shortened V by 5 bases and J by 3 bases, and 20 bases separated the two germline ends. Germline V gene lookup returns CDR1 LNHDA and CDR2 SQIVND (reference sequence). The CDR3 is 16 amino acids. CDR3 sequence: CASSSRTYPLLYEQYF. CDR3 DNA: TGTGCCAGTAGTTCGCGGACATATCCCCTACTCTACGAGCAGTACTTC.

The table lists this clone with a count of one. The chain uses TRBV6-6 and TRBJ1-2, with D uncertain. V lost 0 bases and J 2 bases, leaving 10 bases between the germline ends. The germline gives CDR1 MNHNY, CDR2 SVGAGI (reference sequence). The length of the CDR3 is 15 residues. The CDR3 protein is CASSYSGEANYGYTF. Written as DNA, the CDR3 is TGTGCCAGCAGTTACTCAGGCGAGGCGAACTATGGCTACACCTTC.

The chain carries TRBV19 and TRBJ2-1, with D possibly TRBD1 on 5 matching bases. The length of the CDR3 is 12 residues. Trimming stripped 5 bases from V and 11 bases from J, with 13 bases between. The V gene's germline CDR1 is LNHDA and CDR2 SQIVND (reference sequence). The CDR3 nucleotides are TGTGCCAGTAGTGTCCAGACAGATCAGCAGTTCTTC. As protein: CASSVQTDQQFF.

The gene calls are TRBV15 and TRBJ1-3; D gene ambiguous. The CDR3 has 15 residues. Germline V gene data show CDR1 as LNHNV and CDR2 as YYDKDF (reference sequence). Trimming cost V 5 bases and J 0 bases, with 11 bases left between them. The CDR3 loop reads CATSLGLSSGNTIYF. Written as DNA, the CDR3 is TGTGCCACCAGCTTAGGACTGAGCTCTGGAAACACCATATATTTT.

This chain joins TRBV7-3 and TRBJ2-3; D is undetermined. Germline assignment: CDR1 SGHTA and CDR2 FQGTGA. The V and J ends lost 2 bases and 4 bases respectively, with 10 bases between them. This CDR3 has 14 residues. The CDR3 DNA sequence: TGTGCCAGCAGCTTAGCAGGATACCCAGATACGCAGTATTTT. Translated, it gives CASSLAGYPDTQYF.

The gene calls are TRBV7-9 and TRBJ1-2, with TRBD1 matching over 8 bases. The CDR3 has 13 amino acids. The germline gives CDR1 SEHNR, CDR2 FQNEAQ (reference sequence). The junction had 2 bases not matched to a gene; V was cut back by 5 bases and J by 3 bases. The CDR3 protein is CASSPDRDYGYTF. For the CDR3, the DNA is TGTGCCAGCAGCCCGGACAGGGACTATGGCTACACCTTC.

The chain couples TRBV7-7 to TRBJ2-2; D gene uncertain. Germline loops: CDR1 SSHAT, CDR2 FNYEAQ (reference sequence). The CDR3 consists of 12 residues. Trimming stripped 5 bases from V and 1 base from J, with 2 bases between. The CDR3 reads CASSLNTGELFF. The CDR3 DNA is TGTGCCAGCAGCCTGAACACCGGGGAGCTGTTTTTT.

The gene calls are TRBV19 and TRBJ2-2, with TRBD1 matching 7 bases. Per the germline V gene, CDR1 is LNHDA and CDR2 is SQIVND (reference sequence). After removal of 6 bases from V and 0 bases from J, the junction contained 1 base not matched to a gene. The CDR3 extends over 14 amino acids. Here the CDR3 DNA reads TGTGCCAGTAGGACAGGGCCGAACACCGGGGAGCTGTTTTTT. As protein: CASRTGPNTGELFF.

CDR3 sequence reads: CASSYQGQNTEAFF. The CDR3 nucleotides read TGTGCCAGTAGTTACCAGGGGCAAAACACTGAAGCTTTCTTT. The rearrangement joins TRBV19 to TRBJ1-1; a weak D match, TRBD1 (6 bases). Germline loops: CDR1 LNHDA, CDR2 SQIVND (reference sequence). The CDR3 length is 14 residues. Deletions cut 5 bases from V and 2 bases from J, with 12 bases between.

This clone was seen only a few times. The V gene is TRBV24-1, the J gene TRBJ1-2; D is possibly TRBD1 (6 bases). Germline V CDR1 and CDR2: KGHDR, SFDVKD. The CDR3 is made up of 13 amino acids. Trimming shortened V by 5 bases and J by 6 bases, and 12 bases separated the two germline ends. The CDR3 here is CATSADSRNGYTF. Written as DNA, the CDR3 is TGTGCCACCAGTGCGGACAGCCGTAATGGCTACACCTTC.

The chain recombines TRBV5-4 with TRBJ2-3; 7 nucleotides match TRBD2. With V trimmed by 1 base and J by 4 bases, 3 bases remained unmatched. Germline V gene sequence: CDR1 SGHNT, CDR2 YYREEE (reference sequence). The CDR3 covers 14 residues. Here the CDR3 DNA reads TGTGCCAGCAGCTTGATGGGGGGGGCAGATACGCAGTATTTT. It yields the protein CASSLMGGADTQYF.

This sequence joins TRBV7-6 and TRBJ2-7; 7 bases fit TRBD1. Trimming cost V 5 bases and J 5 bases; bases outside gene matches: 15. The CDR3 runs to 16 residues. CDR1 is SGHVS, CDR2 FNYEAQ, per germline. The CDR3 loop is CASSAEYRGAIDEQYF. The CDR3 coding sequence is TGTGCCAGCAGCGCGGAATACAGGGGAGCAATCGACGAGCAGTACTTC.

There are a few counts of this clone. The same CDR3 also results from other DNA sequences found in this sample. The V gene is TRBV5-1, the J gene TRBJ2-1, with TRBD2 matching over 12 bases. The CDR3 runs 16 residues. In germline, CDR1 is SGHRS, CDR2 YFSETQ. Trimming removed 4 bases from V and 0 bases from J; junction bases left unmatched: 2. This CDR3 reads CASSLTSGSSYNEQFF. As DNA, the CDR3 is TGCGCCAGCAGCCTGACTAGCGGGAGCTCCTACAATGAGCAGTTCTTC.

For the CDR3, the DNA is TGCAGTCCTAACAGGGGTGGGGGCTACACCTTC. It is translated as CSPNRGGGYTF. This chain connects TRBV20-1 to TRBJ1-2; 7 positions match TRBD1. This CDR3 contains 11 residues. V lost 8 bases and J lost 8; bases outside the gene matches: 8. Germline V lookup: CDR1 DFQATT, CDR2 SNEGSKA (reference sequence).

The chain carries TRBV19 and TRBJ2-7, with 9 bases that match TRBD1. The trim removed 6 bases at V and 2 bases at J, leaving 5 bases unmatched. This CDR3 region has 14 residues. In germline, CDR1 is LNHDA, CDR2 SQIVND (reference sequence). The CDR3: CASSGQGSPYEQYF. In nucleotides, the CDR3 is TGTGCCAGTAGCGGACAGGGGTCCCCCTACGAGCAGTACTTC.